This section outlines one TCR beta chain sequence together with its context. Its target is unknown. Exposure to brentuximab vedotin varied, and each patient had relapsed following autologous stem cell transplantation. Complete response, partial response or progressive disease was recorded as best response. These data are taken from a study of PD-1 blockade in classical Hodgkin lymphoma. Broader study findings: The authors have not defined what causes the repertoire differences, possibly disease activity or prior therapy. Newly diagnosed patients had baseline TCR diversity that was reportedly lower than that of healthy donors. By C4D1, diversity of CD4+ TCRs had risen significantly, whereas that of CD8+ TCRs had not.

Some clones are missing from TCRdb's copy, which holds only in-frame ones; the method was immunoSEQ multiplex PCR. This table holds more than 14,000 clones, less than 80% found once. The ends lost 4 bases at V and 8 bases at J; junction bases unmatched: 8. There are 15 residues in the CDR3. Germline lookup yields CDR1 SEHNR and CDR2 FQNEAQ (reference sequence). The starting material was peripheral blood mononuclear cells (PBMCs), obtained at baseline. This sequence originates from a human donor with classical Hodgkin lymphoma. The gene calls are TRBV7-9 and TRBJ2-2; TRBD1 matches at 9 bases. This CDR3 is CASSSGQGPWGELFF. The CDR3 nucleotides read TGTGCCAGCAGCTCGGGACAGGGACCTTGGGGGGAGCTGTTTTTT.